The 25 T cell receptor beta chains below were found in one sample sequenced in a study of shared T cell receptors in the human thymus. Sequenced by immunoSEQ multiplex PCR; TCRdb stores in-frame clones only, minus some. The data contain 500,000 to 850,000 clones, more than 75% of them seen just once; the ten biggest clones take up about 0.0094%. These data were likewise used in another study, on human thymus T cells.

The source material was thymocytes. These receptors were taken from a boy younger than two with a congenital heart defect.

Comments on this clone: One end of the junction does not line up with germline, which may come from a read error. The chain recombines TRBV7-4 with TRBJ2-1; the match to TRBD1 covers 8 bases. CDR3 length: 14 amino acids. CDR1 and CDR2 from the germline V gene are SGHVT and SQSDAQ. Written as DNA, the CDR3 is TGTGCCAGCAGCTTAGTGGAGGGTGGAGGACAGGGAATCTTC. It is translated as CASSLVEGGGQGIF. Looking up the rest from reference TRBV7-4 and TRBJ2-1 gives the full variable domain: GAGVSQSPRYKVAKRGRDVALRCDSISGHVTLYWYRQTLGQGSEVLTYSQSDAQRDKSGRPSGRFSAERPERSVSTLKIQRTEQGDSAVYLCASSLVEGGGQGIFGPGTRLTVL.

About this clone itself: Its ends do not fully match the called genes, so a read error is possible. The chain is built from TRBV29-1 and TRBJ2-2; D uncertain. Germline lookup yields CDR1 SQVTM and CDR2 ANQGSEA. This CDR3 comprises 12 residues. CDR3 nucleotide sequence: TGTTCCATACTCTCGAACACCGGGGAGCTGTTTTTT. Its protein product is CSILSNTGELFF.

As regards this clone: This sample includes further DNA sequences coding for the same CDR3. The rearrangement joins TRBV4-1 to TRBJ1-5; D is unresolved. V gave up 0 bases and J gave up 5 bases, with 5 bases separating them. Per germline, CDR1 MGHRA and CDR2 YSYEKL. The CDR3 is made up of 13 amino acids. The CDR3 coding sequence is TGCGCCAGCAGCCAAGAAAGCTATCAGCCCCAGCATTTT. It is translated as CASSQESYQPQHF.

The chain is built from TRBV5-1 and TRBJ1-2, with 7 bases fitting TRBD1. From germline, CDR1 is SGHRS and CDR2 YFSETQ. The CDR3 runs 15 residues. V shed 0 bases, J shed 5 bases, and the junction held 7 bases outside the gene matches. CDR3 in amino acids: CASSLVGQTPYGYTF. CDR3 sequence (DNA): TGCGCCAGCAGCTTGGTGGGACAGACTCCTTATGGCTACACCTTC.

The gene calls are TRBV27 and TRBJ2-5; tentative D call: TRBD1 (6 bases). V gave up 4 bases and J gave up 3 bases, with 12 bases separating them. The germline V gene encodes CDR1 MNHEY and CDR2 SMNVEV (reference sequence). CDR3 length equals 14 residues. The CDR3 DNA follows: TGTGCCAGCAGTTCCGACAGGCAGGAAGAGACCCAGTACTTC. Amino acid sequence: CASSSDRQEETQYF.

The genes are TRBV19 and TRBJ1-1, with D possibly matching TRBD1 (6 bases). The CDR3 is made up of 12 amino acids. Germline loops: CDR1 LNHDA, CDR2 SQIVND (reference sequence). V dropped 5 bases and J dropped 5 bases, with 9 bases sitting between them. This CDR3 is CASSSGATEAFF. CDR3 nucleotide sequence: TGTGCCAGTAGTTCAGGGGCGACTGAAGCTTTCTTT.

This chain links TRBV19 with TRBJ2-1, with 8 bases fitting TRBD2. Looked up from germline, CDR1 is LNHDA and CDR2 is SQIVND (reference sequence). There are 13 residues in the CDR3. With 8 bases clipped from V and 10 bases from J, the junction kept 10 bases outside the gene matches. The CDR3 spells CASRGGPRSEQFF. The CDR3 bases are TGTGCCAGTCGGGGGGGTCCGAGGTCAGAGCAGTTCTTC.

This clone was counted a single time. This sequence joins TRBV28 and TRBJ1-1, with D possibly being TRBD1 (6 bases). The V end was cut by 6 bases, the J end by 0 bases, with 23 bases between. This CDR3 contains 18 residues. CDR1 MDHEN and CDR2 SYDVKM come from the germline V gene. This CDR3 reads CASSLHSGTRQMNTEAFF. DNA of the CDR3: TGTGCCAGCAGCCTCCACTCCGGGACAAGACAAATGAACACTGAAGCTTTCTTT.

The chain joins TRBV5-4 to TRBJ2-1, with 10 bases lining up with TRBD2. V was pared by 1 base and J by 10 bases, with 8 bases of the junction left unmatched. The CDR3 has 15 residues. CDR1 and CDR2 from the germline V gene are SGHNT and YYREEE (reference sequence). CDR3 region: CASSLRLAGGGEQFF. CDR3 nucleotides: TGTGCCAGCAGCTTGAGGTTAGCGGGAGGAGGAGAGCAGTTCTTC.

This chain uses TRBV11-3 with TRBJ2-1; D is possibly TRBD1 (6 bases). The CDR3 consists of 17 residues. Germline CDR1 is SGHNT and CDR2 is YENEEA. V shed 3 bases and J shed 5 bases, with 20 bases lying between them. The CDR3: CASSLQTGTPHDNEQFF. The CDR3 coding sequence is TGTGCCAGCAGCTTGCAAACAGGGACCCCCCATGACAATGAGCAGTTCTTC.

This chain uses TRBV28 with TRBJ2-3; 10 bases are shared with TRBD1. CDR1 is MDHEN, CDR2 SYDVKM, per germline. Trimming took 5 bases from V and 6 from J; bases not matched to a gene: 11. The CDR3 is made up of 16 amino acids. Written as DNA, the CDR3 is TGTGCCAGCAGTCCGACGGGACAGGGGATTTCGGATACGCAGTATTTT. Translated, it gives CASSPTGQGISDTQYF.

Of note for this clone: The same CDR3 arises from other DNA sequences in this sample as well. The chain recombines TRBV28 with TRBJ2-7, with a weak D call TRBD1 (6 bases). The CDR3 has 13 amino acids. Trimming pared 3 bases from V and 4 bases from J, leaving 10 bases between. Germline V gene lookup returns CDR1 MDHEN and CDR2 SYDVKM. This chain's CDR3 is CASSLDRIYEQYF. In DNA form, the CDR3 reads TGTGCCAGCAGTTTGGACAGAATATACGAGCAGTACTTC.

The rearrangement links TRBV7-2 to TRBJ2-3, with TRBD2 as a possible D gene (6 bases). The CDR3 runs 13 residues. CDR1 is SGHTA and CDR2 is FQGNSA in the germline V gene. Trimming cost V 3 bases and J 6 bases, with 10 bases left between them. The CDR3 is CASSLGGMDTQYF. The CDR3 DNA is TGTGCCAGCAGCTTGGGGGGAATGGATACGCAGTATTTT. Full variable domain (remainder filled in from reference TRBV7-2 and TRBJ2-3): GAGVSQSPSNKVTEKGKDVELRCDPISGHTALYWYRQSLGQGLEFLIYFQGNSAPDKSGLPSDRFSAERTGGSVSTLTIQRTQQEDSAVYLCASSLGGMDTQYFGPGTRLTVL.

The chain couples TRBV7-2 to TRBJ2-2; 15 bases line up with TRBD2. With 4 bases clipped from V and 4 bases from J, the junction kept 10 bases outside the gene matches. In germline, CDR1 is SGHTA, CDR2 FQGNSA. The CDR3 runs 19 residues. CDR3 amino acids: CASSYAKRTSGRATGELFF. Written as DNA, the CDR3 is TGTGCCAGCAGCTACGCCAAACGGACTAGCGGGAGGGCCACCGGGGAGCTGTTTTTT.

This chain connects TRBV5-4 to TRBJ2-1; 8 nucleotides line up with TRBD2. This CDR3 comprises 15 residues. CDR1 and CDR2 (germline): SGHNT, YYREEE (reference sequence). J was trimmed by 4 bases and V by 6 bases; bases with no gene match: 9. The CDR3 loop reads CASTYWRGVYNEQFF. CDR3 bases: TGTGCCAGCACCTATTGGCGGGGGGTTTACAATGAGCAGTTCTTC.

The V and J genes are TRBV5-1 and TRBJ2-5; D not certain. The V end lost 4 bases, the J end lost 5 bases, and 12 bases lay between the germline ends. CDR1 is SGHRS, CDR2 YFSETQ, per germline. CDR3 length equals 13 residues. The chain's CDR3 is CASSLRRKETQYF. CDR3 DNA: TGCGCCAGCAGCCTCCGGCGGAAGGAGACCCAGTACTTC.

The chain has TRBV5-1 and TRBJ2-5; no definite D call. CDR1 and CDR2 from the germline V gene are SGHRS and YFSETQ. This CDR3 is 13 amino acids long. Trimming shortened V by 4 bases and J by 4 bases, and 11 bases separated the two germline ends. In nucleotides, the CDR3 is TGCGCCAGCAGCCTTTCCAGAGGAGAGACCCAGTACTTC. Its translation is CASSLSRGETQYF. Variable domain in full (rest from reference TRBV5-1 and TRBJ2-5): KAGVTQTPRYLIKTRGQQVTLSCSPISGHRSVSWYQQTPGQGLQFLFEYFSETQRNKGNFPGRFSGRQFSNSRSEMNVSTLELGDSALYLCASSLSRGETQYFGPGTRLLVL.

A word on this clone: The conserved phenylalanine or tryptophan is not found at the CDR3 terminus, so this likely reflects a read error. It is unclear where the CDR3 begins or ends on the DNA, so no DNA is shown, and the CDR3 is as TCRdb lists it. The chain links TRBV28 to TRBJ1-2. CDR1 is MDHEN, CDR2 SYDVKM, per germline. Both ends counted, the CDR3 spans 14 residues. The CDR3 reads CASRGADHSMAFSS.

The CDR3 DNA is TGTGCCAGCAGCTTAGGGGGGGCGCGTCCCTACGAGCAGTACTTC. Protein: CASSLGGARPYEQYF. V gene TRBV5-4 combines with J gene TRBJ2-7; D possibly corresponds to TRBD2 (7 bases). Germline V gives CDR1 SGHNT, CDR2 YYREEE (reference sequence). V was clipped by 2 bases and J by 2 bases, with 14 bases between them. The CDR3 is 15 amino acids.

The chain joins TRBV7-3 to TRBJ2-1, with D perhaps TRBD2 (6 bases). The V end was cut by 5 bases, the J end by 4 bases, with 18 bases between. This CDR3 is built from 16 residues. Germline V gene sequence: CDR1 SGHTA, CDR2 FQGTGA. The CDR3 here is CASSRSGGRRYNEQFF. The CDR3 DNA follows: TGTGCCAGCAGCCGTAGCGGCGGACGAAGATACAATGAGCAGTTCTTC.

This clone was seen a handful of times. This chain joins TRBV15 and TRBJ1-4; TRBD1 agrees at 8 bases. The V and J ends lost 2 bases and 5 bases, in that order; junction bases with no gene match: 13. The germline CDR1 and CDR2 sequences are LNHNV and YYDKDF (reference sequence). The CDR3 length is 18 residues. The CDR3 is CATSRTGDRDRRNEKLFF. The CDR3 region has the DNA TGTGCCACCAGCAGAACTGGGGACCGGGACAGGAGGAATGAAAAACTGTTTTTT.

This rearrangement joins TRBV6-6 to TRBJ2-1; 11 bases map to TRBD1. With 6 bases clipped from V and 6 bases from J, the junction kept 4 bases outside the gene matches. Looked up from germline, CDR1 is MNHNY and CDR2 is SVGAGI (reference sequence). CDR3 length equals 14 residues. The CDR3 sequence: CASRPGQGVNEQFF. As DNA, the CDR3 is TGTGCCAGCAGACCGGGACAGGGGGTCAATGAGCAGTTCTTC.

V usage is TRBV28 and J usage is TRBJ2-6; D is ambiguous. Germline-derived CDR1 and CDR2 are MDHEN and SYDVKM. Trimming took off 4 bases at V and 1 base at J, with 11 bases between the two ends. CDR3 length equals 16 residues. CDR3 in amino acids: CASSCHSRSGANVLTF. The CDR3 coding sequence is TGTGCCAGCAGTTGCCACTCCAGGTCTGGGGCCAACGTCCTGACTTTC.

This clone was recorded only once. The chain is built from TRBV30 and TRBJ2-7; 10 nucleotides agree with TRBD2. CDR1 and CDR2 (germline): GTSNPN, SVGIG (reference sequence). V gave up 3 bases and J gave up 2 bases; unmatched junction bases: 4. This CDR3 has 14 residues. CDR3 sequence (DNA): TGTGCCTGGAGACGACTAGCGGGCCCCTACGAGCAGTACTTC. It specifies CAWRRLAGPYEQYF.

The CDR3 protein is CASRTRENSYEQYF. The CDR3 DNA reads as TGTGCCAGCAGAACCCGGGAAAACTCCTACGAGCAGTACTTC. The chain links TRBV6-6 to TRBJ2-7; D perhaps matches TRBD2 (5 bases). Per the germline V gene, CDR1 is MNHNY and CDR2 is SVGAGI (reference sequence). The CDR3 loop spans 14 amino acids. The V and J ends lost 6 bases and 0 bases respectively, with 12 bases between them.